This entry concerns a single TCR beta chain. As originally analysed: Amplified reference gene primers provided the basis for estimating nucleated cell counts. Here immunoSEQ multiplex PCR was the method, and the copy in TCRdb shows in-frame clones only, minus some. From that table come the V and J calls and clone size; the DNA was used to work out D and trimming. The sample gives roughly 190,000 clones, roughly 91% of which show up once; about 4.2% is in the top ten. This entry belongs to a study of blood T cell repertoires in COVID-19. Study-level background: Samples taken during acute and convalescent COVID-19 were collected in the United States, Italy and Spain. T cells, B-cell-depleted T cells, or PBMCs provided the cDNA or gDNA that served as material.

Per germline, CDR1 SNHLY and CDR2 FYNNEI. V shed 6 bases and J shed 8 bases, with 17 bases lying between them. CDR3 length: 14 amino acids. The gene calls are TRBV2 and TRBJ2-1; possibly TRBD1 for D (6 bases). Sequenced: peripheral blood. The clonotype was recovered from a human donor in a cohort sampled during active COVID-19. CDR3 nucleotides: TGTGCCAGCAGAACCTCGGACAGACCACATGAGCAGTTCTTC. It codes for CASRTSDRPHEQFF.